This T cell receptor (beta chain) was recorded in a study of shared clonotypes between healthy human individuals (dated by TCRdb to between 2020 and 2021). For the wider study: The cohort included three men and a couple of women between 18 and 49 years of age. To increase sequencing depth and limit assay-specific biases, different laboratories used diverse techniques to prepare libraries and sequence TCR repertoires. For each donor, CD4 naive and CD4 memory were each run on three plates, CD8 naive on two plates, and CD8 memory on one plate. To estimate repertoire size and how much clonotype sharing occurs between individuals, the study deeply sequenced the blood TCR repertoires of roughly 5 healthy adults. Between about 0.85 and 8.9 billion PBMCs per donor were obtained by leukapheresis. Overall study results and their limits: Naive subsets generally had larger estimated clonotype richness than memory subsets did. Compared with non-shared clonotypes, clonotypes shared by all four sorted-subset donors had higher generation probabilities. Rarefaction of sorted-subset datasets indicated incomplete sequencing despite the large sequencing depth. Pairwise subsampling indicated that sequencing depth was expected to affect the degree of clonotype sharing among donors. Sampling was restricted to blood, and TCR repertoires in tissues likely differ from the TCR repertoires found in blood. Across a few donors, approximately 5% of naive CD4, 3% to 3.5% of naive CD8, around 2.1% of memory CD4, and roughly 0.41% of memory CD8 clonotypes were shared. Because the study included only a small number of donors, the genetic and exposure-history diversity represented was limited.

Using the deep immunoSEQ assay, multiplex PCR amplified TCR CDR3 regions from genomic DNA. Extracted genomic DNA from each cell subset was distributed evenly across all wells of several immunoSEQ 96-well plates, and each plate was treated as a replicate. For sorted subsets, 150 to 250 ng of genomic DNA, equivalent to roughly 33,000 T cell genomes, went into each replicate PCR. Purified libraries were quantified with a Qubit 3.0 fluorometer, sized on a Bioanalyzer 2100, and re-quantified with the KAPA Library Quantification kit. Each immunoSEQ 96-well plate was sequenced on its own single-read 150-cycle Illumina NextSeq 550 flow cell. In the paper's pipeline: Because the immunoSEQ output included only junctional sequences and no quality scores, the filtering could not be the same as the filtering used for full-length reads. To assign V/J genes and CDR3, sequences were annotated against IMGT germline references using PyIR, a Python wrapper for IgBLAST v1.9. Any read was removed if the V/J assignment was weak (E-value above 1e-6), the CDR3 was missing, or the read contained stop codons, out-of-frame junctions, or ambiguous translated residues. V3J clonotypes were defined as sequences sharing the same inferred V gene, J gene, and CDR3 amino acid sequence. The percentage overlap between two repertoires was calculated by dividing the number of shared unique clonotypes by the size of the smaller repertoire. RTK rarefaction, the Chao1 estimator, and Recon v2.1 estimates of unobserved clonotypes were used to assess repertoire richness. OLGA was used to compute generation probabilities for all TCRbeta clonotypes that the gDNA method yielded from a few donors. TCRdb limited this immuneACCESS table to in-frame rearrangements with V and J called. A share of clones is missing; checked studies link under half to unresolved V genes, and the rest is unexplained. That table gives V, J and clone size, and the DNA gave D and trimming. Across this sample there are approximately 240,000 clones, with over 60% seen only once. Around 10% of the sample is taken by the ten largest.

Worth noting for this clone: It has no known antigen specificity. The input lacks base qualities; no much larger clone sits a single base away.

Healthy HIV-negative adults with no recently reported acute infections or vaccinations were included as donors. Only Caucasian adults living in Nashville, Tennessee, USA were represented among the donors. Magnetic negative selection was used to enrich CD4+ T cells, after which naive cells were positively selected on CD45RA and the negative fraction became the memory subset. Blood was collected by leukapheresis, and PBMCs were isolated by Ficoll-Histopaque density gradient centrifugation and then cryopreserved in liquid nitrogen vapor phase. Analytical flow cytometry was used to check the purity and quantity of every magnetically sorted T cell population. Each sorted fraction had its genomic DNA isolated and then quantified by UV absorbance on a Nanodrop 2000c. Taken from the germline V gene, the CDR1 and CDR2 loops are MNHNS and SASEGT. Clipping removes 7 bases from V and 3 bases from J, with 5 as the unmatched junction base count. Measured from the cysteine to the phenylalanine, the CDR3 is 14 residues long. The DNA shown is the 42-base CDR3, in frame from base 1.

The specimen sequenced was memory CD4+ T cells sorted from blood. The sample's cell subset or site label, in plain terms: CD45RA-negative fraction. The receptor chain draws on TRBV6-1 and TRBJ2-3; 9 of the junction bases match TRBD1. This sequence was found in a man aged 25 to 40 in good health. For the CDR3, the sequence is CASTRDRATDTQYF. The sequenced DNA is TGTGCCAGCACCCGGGACAGGGCGACAGATACGCAGTATTTT.